A single sample is the source of the 21 T cell receptor beta chains below, sequenced in a study of beta chain features in type 1 diabetes. TCRB transcripts that were expressed got sequenced, as all of the isolated RNA had been reverse transcribed. Profiling relied on immunoSEQ multiplex PCR, and the TCRdb table lists in-frame clones only, not all of them. The sample lists about 300,000 clones; about 8% were seen once. Source material: central memory CD4+ T cells from blood. The receptors originated from a woman younger than 35 in good health.

This chain links TRBV25-1 with TRBJ2-1; 8 bases are shared with TRBD2. Germline trimming cut 6 bases from V and 1 base from J; bases unmatched to any gene: 8. This CDR3 contains 16 residues. Germline lookup yields CDR1 MGHDK and CDR2 SYGVNS. CDR3 sequence: CASRASGTRSYNEQFF. As DNA, the CDR3 is TGTGCCAGCAGGGCATCCGGGACTAGATCCTACAATGAGCAGTTCTTC.

J is TRBJ2-7 and V is TRBV7-2; 15 bases align to TRBD2. CDR1 SGHTA and CDR2 FQGNSA come from the germline V gene. V lost 5 bases and J lost 8; bases outside the gene matches: 4. The CDR3 is 14 residues long. The CDR3 sequence is CASSPGTSGRKQYF. The DNA of the CDR3 is TGTGCCAGCAGCCCCGGGACTAGCGGGAGGAAGCAGTACTTC.

The J gene is TRBJ2-1, the V gene TRBV5-6; D remains ambiguous. Trimming cost V 2 bases and J 0 bases, with 6 bases left between them. Per germline, CDR1 SGHDT and CDR2 YYEEEE. The CDR3 is 14 residues long. As DNA, the CDR3 is TGTGCCAGCAGCTTCTTTAGCTCCTACAATGAGCAGTTCTTC. Protein: CASSFFSSYNEQFF.

This clone was observed a handful of times. This chain joins TRBV7-2 and TRBJ2-5; 8 nucleotides align to TRBD2. From germline, CDR1 is SGHTA and CDR2 FQGNSA. The CDR3 runs 15 residues. V trimming: 4 bases; J trimming: 7 bases; junction bases outside the gene matches: 11. The CDR3 here is CASSSLAGPGGTQYF. In nucleotides, the CDR3 is TGTGCCAGCAGCTCATTAGCGGGGCCCGGGGGGACCCAGTACTTC.

This clone was recorded at least ten times. This same CDR3 is encoded by further DNA sequences in the sample. This rearrangement joins TRBV18 to TRBJ2-5; 9 nucleotides line up with TRBD1. Germline V lookup: CDR1 KGHSH, CDR2 LQKENI. The J segment lost 4 bases and the V segment lost 3 bases, leaving 6 bases of the junction unmatched. The CDR3 has 15 amino acids. The CDR3 coding sequence is TGTGCCAGCTCACCGGGACAGGGAGGTCGAGAGACCCAGTACTTC. This translates into CASSPGQGGRETQYF.

This clone was seen more than once but under ten times. The V and J genes are TRBV28 and TRBJ1-1, with TRBD1 matching 8 bases. Germline lookup yields CDR1 MDHEN and CDR2 SYDVKM. Trimming removed 5 bases from V and 7 bases from J; junction bases left unmatched: 12. The CDR3 has 15 amino acids. The CDR3 spells CASSPPGQAILEAFF. The CDR3 DNA reads as TGTGCCAGCAGTCCTCCGGGACAGGCAATCCTTGAAGCTTTCTTT. The full variable domain, its missing parts supplied by reference TRBV28 and TRBJ1-1, is DVKVTQSSRYLVKRTGEKVFLECVQDMDHENMFWYRQDPGLGLRLIYFSYDVKMKEKGDIPEGYSVSREKKERFSLILESASTNQTSMYLCASSPPGQAILEAFFGQGTRLTVV.

The chain uses TRBV7-2 and TRBJ2-1, with D unclear. CDR1 and CDR2 (germline): SGHTA, FQGNSA. The CDR3 is 11 amino acids. The germline V and J ends were trimmed by 5 bases and 8 bases, with 7 bases remaining between them. The CDR3 DNA reads as TGTGCCAGCAGCCTGGTTGATGAGCAGTTCTTC. Protein product: CASSLVDEQFF.

This clone was seen a few times. The chain joins TRBV7-9 to TRBJ2-7; D remains ambiguous. The CDR3 totals 13 residues. With 1 base removed from V and 3 bases from J, the gap between germline ends came to 7 bases. The V gene's germline CDR1 is SEHNR and CDR2 FQNEAQ (reference sequence). The CDR3 sequence is CASSLGHLYEQYV. CDR3 bases: TGTGCCAGCAGCTTAGGTCACCTCTACGAGCAGTACGTC.

V is TRBV6-6 and J is TRBJ1-1, with D perhaps TRBD1 (5 bases). There are 15 residues in the CDR3. CDR1 and CDR2 from the germline V gene are MNHNY and SVGAGI (reference sequence). The V end lost 2 bases, the J end lost 3 bases, and 13 bases lay between the germline ends. As DNA, the CDR3 is TGTGCCAGCAGTTACAGTGGAGGGGCCTACACTGAAGCTTTCTTT. This gives the protein CASSYSGGAYTEAFF.

This chain joins TRBV28 and TRBJ1-2; no clear D. The germline V gene has CDR1 MDHEN and CDR2 SYDVKM. V lost 4 bases to trimming and J lost 8 bases, with 5 bases between them. The CDR3 has 10 residues. The CDR3 DNA reads TGTGCCAGCAGTTCTGTCGGCTACACCTTC. Protein: CASSSVGYTF.

This clone was seen repeatedly, ten times or more. The gene calls are TRBV6-6 and TRBJ2-7; weak D call: TRBD1 (5 bases). V lost 0 bases and J 2 bases, leaving 5 bases between the germline ends. This CDR3 spans 13 amino acids. Germline CDR1 and CDR2: MNHNY and SVGAGI (reference sequence). The CDR3 loop is CASSYSDTYEQYV. CDR3 sequence (DNA): TGTGCCAGCAGTTACTCGGACACCTACGAGCAGTACGTC.

The rearrangement joins TRBV5-6 to TRBJ1-4; unclear D gene. The germline V gene encodes CDR1 SGHDT and CDR2 YYEEEE. The CDR3 spans 16 residues. Trimming removed 0 bases from V and 5 bases from J, with 14 bases in between. CDR3 sequence: CASSLVDFGKNEKLFF. CDR3 nucleotide sequence: TGTGCCAGCAGCTTGGTTGATTTCGGAAAGAATGAAAAACTGTTTTTT.

This clone has just a few counts. The V and J genes are TRBV25-1 and TRBJ2-5; D gene uncertain. The V gene lost 3 bases and the J gene lost 3 bases, with 14 bases spanning the gap. Germline CDR1 reads MGHDK; CDR2 reads SYGVNS. CDR3 length: 15 amino acids. The CDR3 is CASSDPRQVKETQYF. The CDR3 DNA follows: TGTGCCAGCAGTGACCCTCGGCAGGTAAAAGAGACCCAGTACTTC.

V and J are TRBV9 and TRBJ2-5; no clear D. Germline CDR1 reads SGDLS; CDR2 reads YYNGEE. V lost 4 bases and J 3 bases, leaving 19 bases between the germline ends. The CDR3 spans 16 residues. The CDR3 DNA is TGTGCCAGCAGCCGGTTGGGCTCGGTGGTCGAAGAGACCCAGTACTTC. As protein: CASSRLGSVVEETQYF.

The sample holds many counts of this clone. The V gene is TRBV9, the J gene TRBJ2-6; D not certain. The CDR3 spans 15 residues. CDR1 is SGDLS and CDR2 is YYNGEE in the germline V gene. Trimming removed 0 bases at V and 2 bases at J, with 6 bases between. The CDR3, as DNA: TGTGCCAGCAGCGTAGCGTGGACTGGGGCCAACGTCCTGACTTTC. Protein sequence: CASSVAWTGANVLTF.

This clone was seen more than once but under ten times. V is TRBV4-2 and J is TRBJ1-2; TRBD1 is a possible D gene (6 bases). With 1 base removed from V and 4 bases from J, the gap between germline ends came to 13 bases. The length of the CDR3 is 15 residues. CDR1 LGHNA and CDR2 YNFKEQ come from the germline V gene. The CDR3 coding sequence is TGTGCCAGCAGCCAAGTAAGTGGACAGAGCTATGGCTACACCTTC. Translating gives CASSQVSGQSYGYTF.

This clone was observed a few times. This likely stems from a read error, as it lies one base from a far larger clone. The J gene is TRBJ1-2, the V gene TRBV5-4, with a weak D call TRBD1 (5 bases). The CDR3 spans 12 residues. V was shortened by 4 bases and J by 2 bases, with 6 bases between the two germline ends. Germline CDR1 is SGHNT and CDR2 is YYREEE (reference sequence). The CDR3 reads CASSRDNYGYTF. CDR3 nucleotide sequence: TGTGCCAGCAGCCGGGACAACTATGGCTACACCTTC.

The sample holds a few counts of this clone. The V and J genes are TRBV4-3 and TRBJ2-7, with D possibly TRBD2 on 5 matching bases. V lost 4 bases, J lost 7 bases, and 20 bases lay in between. The germline V gene has CDR1 LGHNA and CDR2 YSLEER. The CDR3 loop spans 15 amino acids. The CDR3 reads CASSRVLGQVGEQYF. In DNA, the CDR3 is TGCGCCAGCAGCCGAGTACTAGGGCAGGTAGGGGAGCAGTACTTC.

V usage is TRBV6-5 and J usage is TRBJ1-2; 7 positions agree with TRBD1. CDR3 length equals 14 residues. Trimming cost V 6 bases and J 7 bases; bases outside gene matches: 11. Germline CDR1 MNHEY, CDR2 SVGAGI. The chain's CDR3 is CASSASGGMAGYTF. DNA for the CDR3: TGTGCCAGCAGCGCCTCAGGGGGTATGGCTGGCTACACCTTC.

The CDR3 sequence: CASSPGTTNTGELFF. The DNA of the CDR3 is TGTGCCAGCAGTCCCGGGACTACAAACACCGGGGAGCTGTTTTTT. The chain links TRBV14 to TRBJ2-2, with 7 nucleotides matching TRBD2. Germline V CDR1 and CDR2: SGHDN, FVKESK. V was clipped by 6 bases and J by 2 bases; unmatched bases: 6. This CDR3 comprises 15 residues.

This clone has only a few counts. The chain combines TRBV13 with TRBJ2-1, with D unclear. V was pared by 0 bases and J by 1 base, with 13 bases between. Per germline, CDR1 PRHDT and CDR2 FYEKMQ (reference sequence). CDR3 length equals 17 residues. In nucleotides, the CDR3 is TGTGCCAGCAGCTTAGGCGGTGGACGGCGATCCTACAATGAGCAGTTCTTC. Encoded protein: CASSLGGGRRSYNEQFF.